Below are 15 T cell receptor beta chains sequenced from a single sample in a study of T cells in women clearing cervical HPV infection. Only in-frame clones appear in the TCRdb table, and some are missing; sequencing was by immunoSEQ multiplex PCR. Its listing shows around 29,000 clones. The sample consisted of blood buffy coat. Every receptor here comes from a woman aged 18 to 69 with a cervical HPV16 infection that either progressed to CIN3+ or cleared (not recorded which).

The sequenced CDR3 bases are TGCAGCCCCGGACAACCTTTGAACACTGAA. This sequence encodes CSPGQPLNTE. The whole CDR3 reads CSPGQPLNTEAFF. This chain uses TRBV29-1 with TRBJ1-1; a possible D gene is TRBD1 (5 bases). The read terminates 3 residues ahead of where the CDR3 ends, so the germline J gene completes it. V dropped 8 bases and J dropped 0 bases, with 13 bases sitting between them. In germline, CDR1 is SQVTM, CDR2 ANQGSEA. This CDR3 is 13 amino acids long.

Regarding this clone: The CDR3 end lies 3 residues beyond the end of the read and is filled in from the germline J gene. J is TRBJ2-7 and V is TRBV19; 12 bases map to TRBD2. The J segment lost 2 bases and the V segment lost 2 bases, leaving 1 base of the junction unmatched. Germline loops: CDR1 LNHDA, CDR2 SQIVND (reference sequence). The CDR3 is 15 residues long. Incomplete CDR3 DNA: TGTGCCAGTAGTATATGGACTAGCGGGACCTACGAG. It yields the protein CASSIWTSGTYE. The complete CDR3 sequence is CASSIWTSGTYEQYF. The whole variable domain, remainder taken from reference TRBV19 and TRBJ2-7, is DGGITQSPKYLFRKEGQNVTLSCEQNLNHDAMYWYRQDPGQGLRLIYYSQIVNDFQKGDIAEGYSVSREKKESFPLTVTSAQKNPTAFYLCASSIWTSGTYEQYFGPGTRLTVT.

About this clone: The CDR3 end is not reached by the read, which stops 3 residues before it; the germline J gene fills it in. The chain employs TRBV20-1 and TRBJ1-6, with D unresolved. Trimming removed 0 bases at V and 11 bases at J, with 11 bases between. CDR1 and CDR2 from the germline V gene are DFQATT and SNEGSKA (reference sequence). There are 13 residues in the CDR3. The CDR3 DNA, read in part, is TGCAGTGCTAGAGATCGCGGGAACCCACCC. It specifies CSARDRGNPP. The full CDR3 sequence reads CSARDRGNPPLHF.

As concerns this clone: The read ends 3 residues before the CDR3 terminus; that terminus is restored from the germline J gene. The genes are TRBV2 and TRBJ2-4; weak D call: TRBD1 (7 bases). Germline CDR1 reads SNHLY; CDR2 reads FYNNEI. The CDR3 totals 17 residues. Trimming took off 6 bases at V and 0 bases at J, with 18 bases between the two ends. Incomplete CDR3 DNA: TGTGCCAGCAGGGAGGGGGCGGACCTCCTAGCCAAAAACATT. Its protein product is CASREGADLLAKNI. The full CDR3 protein is CASREGADLLAKNIQYF.

A word on this clone: Read sequence stops 3 residues before the CDR3 end, and the germline J gene provides the missing end. V is TRBV6-4 and J is TRBJ2-1, with 12 bases aligning to TRBD2. The CDR3 is made up of 16 amino acids. Per the germline V gene, CDR1 is MRHNA and CDR2 is SNTAGT. J gave up 4 bases and V 5 bases, and 6 bases lay outside the gene matches. CDR3 loop: CASSPSGGAGYNEQFF. The CDR3 bases that were read are TGTGCCAGCAGTCCTAGCGGGGGGGCCGGGTACAATGAG.

A word on this clone: The CDR3 end lies 3 residues beyond the end of the read and is filled in from the germline J gene. The V call is TRBV7-6, the J call TRBJ2-7; 7 bases line up with TRBD1. The CDR3 length is 12 residues. V was clipped by 3 bases and J by 6 bases; unmatched bases: 2. The germline gives CDR1 SGHVS, CDR2 FNYEAQ. Incomplete CDR3 DNA: TGTGCCAGCAGCTTTAAGGGGGCCGAG. Its protein product is CASSFKGAE. The CDR3 reads in full as CASSFKGAEQYF.

Turning to this clone: The CDR3 goes on 3 residues after the read ends, and that part is filled in from the germline J gene. This sequence joins TRBV28 and TRBJ1-4, with TRBD1 matching over 7 bases. Germline V lookup: CDR1 MDHEN, CDR2 SYDVKM. The CDR3 has 13 residues. Trimming at V came to 6 bases and at J to 4 bases, leaving 2 bases not matched to a gene. The CDR3 protein is CASRRGLNEKLFF. CDR3 bases read: TGTGCCAGCAGGAGGGGGCTTAATGAAAAA.

A remark on this clone: The read halts 3 residues ahead of the CDR3 end, with the missing end drawn from the germline J gene. The J gene is TRBJ2-1, the V gene TRBV6-4, with D perhaps TRBD2 (7 bases). Looked up from germline, CDR1 is MRHNA and CDR2 is SNTAGT. The V and J ends lost 2 bases and 5 bases respectively, with 13 bases between them. This CDR3 spans 15 amino acids. Incomplete CDR3 DNA: TGTGCCAGCAGTGACGGGGCGGGGGCTCACAATGAG. Its protein product is CASSDGAGAHNE. The full CDR3 is CASSDGAGAHNEQFF.

As to this clone: The read halts 3 residues ahead of the CDR3 end, with the missing end drawn from the germline J gene. The chain employs TRBV7-9 and TRBJ2-3; TRBD2 agrees at 9 bases. Germline lookup yields CDR1 SEHNR and CDR2 FQNEAQ (reference sequence). The junction had 2 bases not matched to a gene; V was cut back by 10 bases and J by 0 bases. CDR3 length equals 13 residues. The CDR3 DNA, read in part, is TGTGCCAATAGCGGGGGAAGCACAGATACG. It is translated as CANSGGSTDT. The CDR3 in full is CANSGGSTDTQYF.

In the case of this clone: The CDR3 extends 3 residues past the end of the read, so its final part is completed from the germline J gene. This chain connects TRBV11-3 to TRBJ2-3; TRBD1 is a possible D gene (6 bases). Germline V gene lookup returns CDR1 SGHNT and CDR2 YENEEA. V was shortened by 2 bases and J by 7 bases, with 10 bases between the two germline ends. The CDR3 is 13 amino acids. The DNA read from the CDR3 is TGTGCCAGCAGCTTAAACAGGGAGAATACG. This codes for CASSLNRENT. The full CDR3 sequence reads CASSLNRENTQYF.

Turning to this clone: The read terminates 3 residues ahead of where the CDR3 ends, so the germline J gene completes it. The chain is built from TRBV20-1 and TRBJ2-7, with 9 bases identical to TRBD2. This CDR3 comprises 16 residues. Germline CDR1 and CDR2: DFQATT and SNEGSKA (reference sequence). V lost 0 bases to trimming and J lost 5 bases; unmatched junction nucleotides: 11. Here the CDR3 reads CSARDGGRASYHEQYF. The covered CDR3 bases are TGCAGTGCTAGAGATGGCGGGAGGGCGAGCTATCACGAG.

A word on this clone: With the read ending 3 residues before the CDR3 end, the germline J gene is used to fill in that end. The chain couples TRBV5-1 to TRBJ1-6, with a weak D call TRBD1 (6 bases). The CDR3 covers 14 residues. V lost 5 bases, J lost 5 bases, and 11 bases lay in between. Germline V gene lookup returns CDR1 SGHRS and CDR2 YFSETQ. The CDR3 DNA, read in part, is TGCGCCAGCAGACTGGAGGGGGATAATTCACCC. Translation: CASRLEGDNSP. The full CDR3 is CASRLEGDNSPLHF.

About this clone: The DNA ends 3 residues before the CDR3 does, and the rest of the CDR3 is filled in from the germline J gene. The rearrangement links TRBV19 to TRBJ2-1; weak D call: TRBD1 (6 bases). CDR3 length: 11 amino acids. Germline V gives CDR1 LNHDA, CDR2 SQIVND (reference sequence). The V and J ends lost 11 bases and 7 bases respectively, with 12 bases between them. CDR3 sequence: CAGTGSNEQFF. The CDR3 bases that were read are TGTGCCGGCACAGGGAGTAATGAG.

As concerns this clone: The CDR3 end falls 3 residues outside the read, so it is completed with the germline J gene. J is TRBJ2-1 and V is TRBV20-1, with 12 bases identical to TRBD2. Germline-derived CDR1 and CDR2 are DFQATT and SNEGSKA (reference sequence). V gave up 3 bases and J gave up 6 bases; unmatched junction bases: 3. CDR3 size: 14 residues. The sequenced part of the CDR3 DNA is TGCAGTGCTAGGGGGACTAGCGGGCGCAATGAG. This translates into CSARGTSGRNE. The full-length CDR3 reads as CSARGTSGRNEQFF.

Details on this clone: The CDR3 end falls 3 residues outside the read, so it is completed with the germline J gene. The gene calls are TRBV6-1 and TRBJ1-1; D remains unclear. The CDR3 totals 13 residues. V was shortened by 6 bases and J by 0 bases, with 8 bases between the two germline ends. Looked up from germline, CDR1 is MNHNS and CDR2 is SASEGT. CDR3 sequence: CASRERLNTEAFF. The sequenced CDR3 bases are TGTGCCAGCAGGGAAAGGTTGAACACTGAA.